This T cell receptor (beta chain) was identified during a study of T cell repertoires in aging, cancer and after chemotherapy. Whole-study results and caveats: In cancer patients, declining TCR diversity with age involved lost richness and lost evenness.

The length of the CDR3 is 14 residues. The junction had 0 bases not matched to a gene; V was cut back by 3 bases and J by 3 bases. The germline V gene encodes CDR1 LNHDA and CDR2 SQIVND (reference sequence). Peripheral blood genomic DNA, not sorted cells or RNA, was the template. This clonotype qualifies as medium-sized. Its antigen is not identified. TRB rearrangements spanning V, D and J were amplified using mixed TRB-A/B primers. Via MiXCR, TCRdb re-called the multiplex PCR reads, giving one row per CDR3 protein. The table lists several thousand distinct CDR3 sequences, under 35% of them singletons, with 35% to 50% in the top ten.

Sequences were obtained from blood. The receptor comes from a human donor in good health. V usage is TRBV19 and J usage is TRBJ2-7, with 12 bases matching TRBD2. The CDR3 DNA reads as TGTGCCAGTAGTATGACTAGCGGGAGCTACGAGCAGTACTTC. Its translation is CASSMTSGSYEQYF.